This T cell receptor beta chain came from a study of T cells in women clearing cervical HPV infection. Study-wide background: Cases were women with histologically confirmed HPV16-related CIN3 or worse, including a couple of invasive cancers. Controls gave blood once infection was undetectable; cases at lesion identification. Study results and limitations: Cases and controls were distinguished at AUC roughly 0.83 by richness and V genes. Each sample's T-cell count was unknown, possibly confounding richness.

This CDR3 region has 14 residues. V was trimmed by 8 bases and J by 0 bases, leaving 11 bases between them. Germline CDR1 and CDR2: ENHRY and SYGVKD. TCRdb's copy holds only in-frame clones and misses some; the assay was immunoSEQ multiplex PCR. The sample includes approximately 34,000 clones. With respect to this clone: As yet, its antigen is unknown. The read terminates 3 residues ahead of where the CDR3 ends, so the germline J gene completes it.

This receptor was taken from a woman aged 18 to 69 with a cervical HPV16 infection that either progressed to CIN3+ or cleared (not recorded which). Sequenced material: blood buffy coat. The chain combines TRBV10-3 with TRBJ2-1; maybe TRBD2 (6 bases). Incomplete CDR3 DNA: TGTGCCATCTCCCGGGACTCCTCCTACAATGAG. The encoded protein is CAISRDSSYNE. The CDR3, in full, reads CAISRDSSYNEQFF.